This record covers a single TCR beta chain. What it binds is unknown. Its ends do not fully match the called genes, so a read error is possible. Germline V gene lookup returns CDR1 SGDLS and CDR2 YYNGEE. The CDR3 is made up of 14 amino acids. This entry belongs to a study of identical twins' blood T cells. Notes on the study in general: Shared CDR3 clonotype counts between two donors mainly tracked the product of their cloneset sizes, twins included.

Donors were six healthy women in three monozygous twin pairs. A previously described protocol, modified, built RNA-based TCR cDNA libraries. Each TCR cDNA library carried sample-specific barcodes on both ends. TCRdb re-called the 5' RACE reads through MiXCR, storing one row per CDR3 protein. The sample includes fewer than 450,000 distinct CDR3 sequences, under 30% of them seen just once. The sequence derives from a woman between 18 and 55 years old in good health. Input material: PBMCs. The chain uses TRBV9 and TRBJ1-2; perhaps TRBD1 as D (6 bases). The CDR3 protein is CSSSVDAGDGGYTF. In nucleotides, the CDR3 is TGTTCCAGCAGCGTAGACGCAGGGGATGGTGGCTACACCTTC.